This paragraph covers one TCR beta chain sequence. This record comes from a study of blood T cell repertoires in COVID-19. About the research overall: Collection of acute and convalescent COVID-19 samples took place in the United States, Italy and Spain. T cells, B-cell-depleted T cells, or PBMCs supplied cDNA or gDNA.

In the authors' methods: The assay estimated nucleated cells by amplifying reference gene primers. Measured with immunoSEQ multiplex PCR; TCRdb has only the in-frame clones, and not every one. That table is the source of V, J and clone size, and D and trimming were worked out from the DNA. The data contain a few hundred thousand clones, around 83% of them seen just once; the ten biggest clones take up about 13%. The V end lost 2 bases, the J end lost 8 bases, and 13 bases lay between the germline ends. The CDR3 length is 14 residues. In germline, CDR1 is GTSNPN, CDR2 SVGIG (reference sequence). What was sequenced was peripheral blood. The TCR originated in a human donor in a cohort sampled during active COVID-19. V and J are TRBV30 and TRBJ1-6, with D tentatively TRBD1 (5 bases). The CDR3 nucleotides read TGTGCCTGGAGTCTCCAGGGATCTGATTCACCCCTCCACTTT. It specifies CAWSLQGSDSPLHF.